These T cell receptor beta chains were read from a single sample in a study of OX40 agonist ivuxolimab in advanced cancers. Clones were sequenced by immunoSEQ multiplex PCR, and TCRdb holds only the in-frame ones, with some missing. The repertoire holds some 83,000 clones, more than 80% seen once, with about 7.6% in the top ten. The sample was CD4+ or CD8+ T cells sorted from blood, taken in a trial of the OX40 agonist ivuxolimab. Receptors were obtained from an adult with an advanced solid tumor such as melanoma, head and neck, liver or kidney cancer. Each CDR3 is given with its conserved first and last residue. The D gene is left open where the match is weak. Only some rows state a clone size, as once, few, many or a class for expanded clones.

V,size,J,D,CDR3,DNA
TRBV9,.,TRBJ2-3,.,CASSPLSTDTQYF,TGTGCCAGCAGCCCACTAAGCACAGATACGCAGTATTTT
TRBV19,once,TRBJ1-6,TRBD1,CASSRDREGGSPLHF,TGTGCCAGTAGTAGGGACAGGGAAGGAGGTTCACCCCTCCACTTT
TRBV4-3,few,TRBJ2-7,.,CASSQSLTGYEQYF,TGCGCCAGCAGCCAATCCCTGACAGGCTACGAGCAGTACTTC
TRBV4-1,.,TRBJ2-3,TRBD2,CASSRASGPDTQYF,TGCGCCAGCAGCCGAGCTAGCGGCCCAGATACGCAGTATTTT
TRBV6-5,.,TRBJ1-6,.,CASSYMGSSPLHF,TGTGCCAGCAGTTACATGGGGTCGTCACCCCTCCACTTT
TRBV5-8,.,TRBJ2-1,.,CASSMRNYNEQFF,TGTGCCAGCAGCATGCGAAACTACAATGAGCAGTTCTTC
TRBV7-9,.,TRBJ2-2,.,CASSFPFTGELFF,TGTGCCAGCAGCTTCCCCTTCACCGGGGAGCTGTTTTTT
TRBV6-5,few,TRBJ1-1,.,CASSPAGANEAFF,TGTGCCAGCAGCCCGGCGGGGGCTAACGAAGCTTTCTTT
TRBV10-3,.,TRBJ2-5,TRBD2,CAVGGTSEETQYF,TGTGCCGTCGGGGGGACTAGTGAAGAGACCCAGTACTTC
TRBV7-9,.,TRBJ1-6,.,CASSSLVNNSPLHF,TGTGCCAGCAGCTCTCTAGTGAATAATTCACCCCTCCACTTT
TRBV7-5,once,TRBJ2-1,.,CARSCSGRPQVMNEQFF,TGTGCCAGAAGCTGCTCGGGGCGGCCCCAAGTGATGAATGAGCAGTTCTTC
TRBV30,.,TRBJ1-2,TRBD1,CAWSGGDRLLYGYTF,TGTGCCTGGAGTGGAGGGGACAGGCTTCTCTATGGCTACACCTTC
TRBV28,.,TRBJ1-1,.,CASQSPRNTEAFF,TGTGCCAGCCAGAGCCCAAGGAACACTGAAGCTTTCTTT
TRBV28,.,TRBJ1-3,TRBD1,CASSFTGDAYTIYF,TGTGCCAGCAGTTTTACAGGGGATGCATACACCATATATTTT
TRBV7-2,.,TRBJ2-4,.,CASSSHSSSALAKNIQYF,TGTGCCAGCAGCTCCCACTCGTCTAGCGCGTTAGCCAAAAACATTCAGTACTTC
TRBV6-1,.,TRBJ2-1,TRBD1,CASTAWYGQGNEQFF,TGTGCCAGCACGGCATGGTATGGACAGGGCAATGAGCAGTTCTTC
TRBV7-8,.,TRBJ1-5,.,CASSPLGSGRQPQHF,TGTGCCAGCAGCCCTCTCGGGTCCGGTCGCCAGCCCCAGCATTTT
TRBV2,.,TRBJ1-2,.,CAREYREDGYTF,TGTGCCAGAGAGTATAGGGAAGATGGCTACACCTTC
TRBV6-4,once,TRBJ2-2,.,CASSDQPQNTGELFF,TGTGCCAGCAGTGACCAACCCCAGAACACCGGGGAGCTGTTTTTT
TRBV20-1,.,TRBJ2-5,.,CSALQETQYF,TGCAGTGCTTTACAAGAGACCCAGTACTTC
TRBV7-9,.,TRBJ2-1,TRBD1,CASSLEAGTGLYNEQFF,TGTGCCAGCAGCTTAGAGGCGGGGACAGGGCTTTACAATGAGCAGTTCTTC
TRBV6-1,.,TRBJ1-3,.,CASSEYPADTYSGNTIYF,TGTGCCAGCAGTGAGTACCCGGCAGACACTTACTCTGGAAACACCATATATTTT
TRBV10-1,.,TRBJ1-1,.,CASSDATEVNTEAFF,TGCGCCAGCAGTGATGCGACAGAAGTGAACACTGAAGCTTTCTTT
TRBV15,.,TRBJ2-5,TRBD2,CATSTGPLADGETQYF,TGTGCCACCAGCACAGGCCCACTAGCGGACGGAGAGACCCAGTACTTC
TRBV14,.,TRBJ2-1,.,CASSQEKETSYNEQFF,TGTGCCAGCAGCCAAGAAAAGGAGACTAGCTACAATGAGCAGTTCTTC
TRBV10-3,.,TRBJ2-2,.,CAVSARSGGEITGELFF,TGTGCCGTATCGGCCCGGTCGGGGGGCGAAATCACCGGGGAGCTGTTTTTT
TRBV14,.,TRBJ2-6,.,CASSQVTNVLTF,TGTGCCAGCAGCCAGGTCACCAACGTCCTGACTTTC
TRBV14,once,TRBJ2-5,TRBD2,CASSQASGFGGLAQGETQYF,TGTGCCAGCAGCCAAGCATCAGGTTTCGGGGGACTAGCGCAGGGAGAGACCCAGTACTTC
TRBV9,.,TRBJ2-3,.,CASSVVGSGTDTQYF,TGTGCCAGCAGCGTAGTGGGATCGGGCACAGATACGCAGTATTTT
TRBV6-1,.,TRBJ1-2,.,CASSEPGAGYGYTF,TGTGCCAGCAGTGAACCTGGAGCTGGGTACGGCTACACCTTC
TRBV6-6,.,TRBJ2-1,.,CASTIPGHRENNEQFF,TGTGCCAGCACCATTCCGGGGCACAGGGAAAACAATGAGCAGTTCTTC
TRBV28,.,TRBJ2-4,.,CASSQRTAAKNIQYF,TGTGCCAGCAGTCAAAGGACAGCAGCCAAAAACATTCAGTACTTC
TRBV12-5,.,TRBJ2-1,TRBD2,CASGLGGLAPHYNEQFF,TGTGCTAGTGGTTTGGGAGGACTAGCACCACACTACAATGAGCAGTTCTTC
TRBV28,.,TRBJ1-5,.,CASRLQLGNQPQHF,TGTGCCAGCAGGTTACAGTTGGGCAATCAGCCCCAGCATTTT
TRBV28,few,TRBJ2-7,.,CASSFLRLPYEQYF,TGTGCCAGCAGCTTTCTCCGCCTCCCCTACGAGCAGTACTTC
TRBV9,few,TRBJ1-2,.,CASSALIVGKGTGYTF,TGTGCCAGCAGCGCCCTCATAGTCGGGAAAGGGACTGGCTACACCTTC
TRBV4-3,.,TRBJ2-5,TRBD1,CASSQGGTGQETQYF,TGCGCCAGCAGCCAAGGAGGGACAGGACAAGAGACCCAGTACTTC
TRBV4-1,.,TRBJ2-5,.,CASSLIDLSQETQYF,TGCGCCAGCAGCCTGATCGACTTGAGCCAAGAGACCCAGTACTTC
TRBV28,once,TRBJ1-1,.,CASSFRMNTEAFF,TGTGCCAGCAGTTTTCGGATGAACACTGAAGCTTTCTTT
TRBV7-9,.,TRBJ1-5,.,CASSKRGAENQPQHF,TGTGCCAGCAGCAAACGGGGCGCGGAAAATCAGCCCCAGCATTTT
TRBV5-6,.,TRBJ2-3,TRBD2,CASSLTGDYTDTQYF,TGTGCCAGCAGCTTGACCGGGGACTACACAGATACGCAGTATTTT
TRBV27,.,TRBJ2-1,TRBD2,CASSLLAGGPVEQFF,TGTGCCAGCAGCCTTCTAGCGGGGGGGCCGGTTGAGCAGTTCTTC
TRBV9,.,TRBJ2-1,TRBD2,CASSEAVGLAADNEQFF,TGTGCCAGCAGCGAGGCTGTGGGGCTAGCGGCAGACAATGAGCAGTTCTTC
TRBV7-8,.,TRBJ1-3,TRBD1,CASSLSGQGLGNTIYF,TGTGCCAGCAGCTTATCGGGACAGGGATTGGGAAACACCATATATTTT
TRBV11-2,.,TRBJ2-2,.,CASSYRTVYTGELFF,TGTGCCAGCAGCTATCGGACGGTGTACACCGGGGAGCTGTTTTTT
TRBV30,.,TRBJ1-5,.,CAWSVEGQPQHF,TGTGCCTGGAGTGTAGAGGGCCAGCCCCAGCATTTT